This T cell receptor beta chain was identified during a study of T cell clones after liver transplantation. On the study more broadly: Draws occurred before transplant, before withdrawal, and after complete or failed withdrawal.

Germline CDR1 and CDR2: MGHRA and YSYEKL. The CDR3 sequence is 17 residues long. The trim removed 5 bases at V and 2 bases at J, leaving 12 bases unmatched. Remarks on this clone: What it recognizes is unknown.

TCRdb's table, derived via immunoSEQ multiplex PCR, lists solely in-frame clones and lacks some. The data show 77,000 or so clones, about four fifths seen once. Study-level results: Circulating graft-donor-reactive CD4 TCRbeta sequences fell significantly post-transplant in 5 of 8 subjects. Conclusions were preliminary, with small, heterogeneous patient groups. Rather than being deleted, graft donor-reactive T cells may have moved into the graft.

The source material was CD4+ T cells from blood, sampled 12 months after liver transplant. The receptor was isolated from a human patient who received a liver transplant. Some T cells may be the graft donor's. The rearrangement links TRBV4-1 to TRBJ1-1; TRBD1 matches 9 bases. CDR3 in DNA: TGCGCCAGCAGCTTCCGCCCCCACAGGGGGCCTAACACTGAAGCTTTCTTT. The encoded protein is CASSFRPHRGPNTEAFF.